The 30 T cell receptor beta chains reported below all come from one sample, sequenced in a study of CD8 T cells in ankylosing spondylitis (dated by TCRdb to between 2016 and 2019). Summary of the overall study and its limitations: Blood from ankylosing spondylitis patients appeared to be characterized by a TCR beta motif composed of several highly homologous amino acid variants.

These receptors' antigens are unknown. Library preparation was by 5' RACE. TCRdb shows the sequencer as Illumina HiSeq 2500. In TCRdb, the public reads were trimmed at Q25 with fastp and aligned with MiXCR, with productive beta chains retained. For every CDR3 protein sequence, its rows merge into one entry that carries the most common genes and DNA. This sample is represented by around 770,000 distinct CDR3 sequences; about an eighth of them were singletons. Clones ranked in the top ten supply just over 0.5% of the sample. The material sequenced was blood, either unsorted or a sorted T cell fraction (not recorded which). The source is a male donor with ankylosing spondylitis.

This clonotype was observed a handful of times. This chain connects TRBV7-2 to TRBJ2-1; the D is unclear. Trimming left V 3 bases short and J 2 bases short, with 11 bases between. Looked up from germline, CDR1 is SGHTA and CDR2 is FQGNSA. This CDR3 region has 15 residues. This chain's CDR3 is CASSFLTWTYNEQFF. CDR3 DNA: TGTGCCAGCAGCTTTCTTACTTGGACCTACAATGAGCAGTTCTTC.

This clonotype was seen ten or more times. V is TRBV3-1 and J is TRBJ2-1, with 10 bases aligning to TRBD2. With 0 bases clipped from V and 6 bases from J, the junction kept 5 bases outside the gene matches. The CDR3 runs 16 residues. CDR1 is LGHDT and CDR2 is YNNKEL in the germline V gene (reference sequence). The CDR3 DNA sequence: TGTGCCAGCAGCCAAGATAGACTAGCGGGTAGCAATGAGCAGTTCTTC. This sequence encodes CASSQDRLAGSNEQFF.

This clonotype was counted ten times or more. The chain couples TRBV20-1 to TRBJ2-7; D perhaps matches TRBD1 (5 bases). The CDR3 runs 13 residues. The ends were cut back, 1 base at V and 4 bases at J, with 11 bases in the middle. Germline V lookup: CDR1 DFQATT, CDR2 SNEGSKA (reference sequence). The CDR3 sequence: CSARAIDSYEQYF. CDR3 bases: TGCAGTGCTAGAGCTATCGACAGTTACGAGCAGTACTTC.

This clonotype was recorded a few times. J is TRBJ1-2 and V is TRBV27; D possibly corresponds to TRBD1 (5 bases). The germline V gene has CDR1 MNHEY and CDR2 SMNVEV (reference sequence). V lost 5 bases and J 4 bases, leaving 17 bases between the germline ends. The CDR3 length is 15 residues. The CDR3 loop reads CASSPSGRGIYGYTF. The CDR3 DNA follows: TGTGCCAGCAGTCCATCGGGGCGAGGTATCTATGGCTACACCTTC.

This clonotype was picked up a small number of times. The V and J genes are TRBV7-9 and TRBJ2-3; a weak D match, TRBD2 (6 bases). Germline V lookup: CDR1 SEHNR, CDR2 FQNEAQ (reference sequence). CDR3 length equals 16 residues. Trimming cost V 0 bases and J 1 base, with 11 bases left between them. CDR3 amino acids: CASSLAARDRTDTQYF. CDR3 sequence (DNA): TGTGCCAGCAGCTTAGCGGCGCGGGATCGCACAGATACGCAGTATTTT.

The J gene is TRBJ2-7, the V gene TRBV11-1; tentatively, D is TRBD2 (5 bases). The CDR3 runs 18 residues. Per germline, CDR1 SGHAT and CDR2 FQDESV (reference sequence). V was trimmed by 0 bases and J by 2 bases, leaving 20 bases between them. The CDR3 DNA sequence: TGTGCCAGCAGCTTAGCGAGGCTAGCCCACTATGAAACCTACGAGCAGTACTTC. Amino acids: CASSLARLAHYETYEQYF.

This clonotype occurred a few times. The rearrangement uses TRBV7-9 and TRBJ2-5; D possibly matches TRBD1 or TRBD2 (6 bases each). CDR3 length equals 13 residues. Germline assignment: CDR1 SEHNR and CDR2 FQNEAQ (reference sequence). V shed 1 base and J shed 9 bases, with 12 bases lying between them. The CDR3 coding sequence is TGTGCCAGCAGCTTAGGGCCGAGGGGGGCCCAGTACTTC. Residues: CASSLGPRGAQYF. Together with reference TRBV7-9 and TRBJ2-5, the CDR3 gives the full variable domain: DTGVSQNPRHKITKRGQNVTFRCDPISEHNRLYWYRQTLGQGPEFLTYFQNEAQLEKSRLLSDRFSAERPKGSFSTLEIQRTEQGDSAMYLCASSLGPRGAQYFGPGTRLLVL.

This chain joins TRBV30 and TRBJ1-1, with 7 bases identical to TRBD1. The germline V gene has CDR1 GTSNPN and CDR2 SVGIG (reference sequence). V lost 0 bases and J lost 10; bases outside the gene matches: 14. CDR3 length: 15 amino acids. Here the CDR3 DNA reads TGTGCCTGGAGTGTACAGGGGCGGGACATTAGGGCAGCTTTCTTT. Its protein product is CAWSVQGRDIRAAFF.

CDR3 DNA: TGTGCCAGCAGCTCTACCGGGACTAGAGGTGAGCAGTTCTTC. This sequence encodes CASSSTGTRGEQFF. The chain employs TRBV7-9 and TRBJ2-1; 8 bases agree with TRBD2. Trimming took 4 bases from V and 9 from J; bases not matched to a gene: 8. Germline-derived CDR1 and CDR2 are SEHNR and FQNEAQ (reference sequence). This CDR3 is built from 14 residues. The entire variable domain, with the rest obtained from reference TRBV7-9 and TRBJ2-1, is as follows: DTGVSQNPRHKITKRGQNVTFRCDPISEHNRLYWYRQTLGQGPEFLTYFQNEAQLEKSRLLSDRFSAERPKGSFSTLEIQRTEQGDSAMYLCASSSTGTRGEQFFGPGTRLTVL.

This clonotype was counted ten times or more. The CDR3 coding sequence is TGTGCCAGCAGTTTTCCGGGACTAGCGGACCCACTAACATCTCACAATGAGCAGTTCTTC. Protein product: CASSFPGLADPLTSHNEQFF. The V gene is TRBV12-3 or TRBV12-4, the J gene TRBJ2-1; 11 bases are shared with TRBD2. The CDR3 is 20 residues long. The trim removed 3 bases at V and 5 bases at J, leaving 18 bases unmatched.

The chain joins TRBV30 to TRBJ2-6; no clear D gene. Germline V lookup: CDR1 GTSNPN, CDR2 SVGIG (reference sequence). This CDR3 has 14 residues. V was cut by 7 bases and J by 2 bases, with 12 bases left in between. CDR3 nucleotide sequence: TGTGCCTATCCTTTAGCCCCTGGGGCCAACGTCCTGACTTTC. As protein: CAYPLAPGANVLTF.

This clonotype was found many times. The chain has TRBV5-1 and TRBJ2-5; 8 bases are a match to TRBD1. J was trimmed by 4 bases and V by 4 bases; bases with no gene match: 12. CDR1 is SGHRS, CDR2 YFSETQ, per germline. This CDR3 is built from 16 residues. Here the CDR3 reads CASSPSPGGSGETQYF. The CDR3, as DNA: TGCGCCAGCAGCCCAAGTCCAGGGGGCTCGGGAGAGACCCAGTACTTC.

This clonotype was counted a few times. The chain is built from TRBV7-2 and TRBJ2-7, with D tentatively TRBD1 or TRBD2 (7 bases each). With 2 bases removed from V and 4 bases from J, the gap between germline ends came to 15 bases. This CDR3 is built from 15 residues. CDR1 SGHTA and CDR2 FQGNSA come from the germline V gene. In nucleotides, the CDR3 is TGTGCCAGCAGCTTACAGGGGGGGCTTGGGTACGAGCAGTACTTC. It specifies CASSLQGGLGYEQYF.

This clonotype showed up just a few times. The chain has TRBV6-2 or TRBV6-3 and TRBJ1-2, with D maybe TRBD1 (5 bases). V was shortened by 6 bases and J by 5 bases, with 16 bases between the two germline ends. The CDR3 totals 14 residues. Germline V gene sequence: CDR1 MNHEY, CDR2 SVGEGT. DNA for the CDR3: TGTGCCAGCAGCTTGGGACGTCTGGGGTATGGCTACACCTTC. Translation: CASSLGRLGYGYTF.

This chain links TRBV27 with TRBJ1-2; D remains unclear. V was cut by 4 bases and J by 8 bases, with 14 bases left in between. The CDR3 runs to 13 residues. The germline V gene encodes CDR1 MNHEY and CDR2 SMNVEV (reference sequence). As DNA, the CDR3 is TGTGCCAGCAGTTCCCCGTCGGGGAGGGGCTACACCTTC. Encoded protein: CASSSPSGRGYTF.

This clonotype was observed a few times. V and J are TRBV6-6 and TRBJ2-3; D not resolved. The CDR3 runs 13 residues. Germline V gene lookup returns CDR1 MNHNY and CDR2 SVGAGI (reference sequence). Between the trimmed V and J ends, which lost 2 bases and 3 bases, there was a span of 6 bases. CDR3 in DNA: TGTGCCAGCAGTTACCACATAACAGATACGCAGTATTTT. Residues: CASSYHITDTQYF.

The genes are TRBV10-3 and TRBJ1-5; TRBD1 agrees at 8 bases. The germline gives CDR1 ENHRY, CDR2 SYGVKD. CDR3 length: 13 residues. After removal of 10 bases from V and 5 bases from J, the junction contained 7 bases not matched to a gene. The CDR3 loop reads CANRGAGDQPQHF. The DNA of the CDR3 is TGTGCCAACAGGGGGGCCGGCGATCAGCCCCAGCATTTT.

There are many counts of this clonotype. This sequence joins TRBV19 and TRBJ2-1, with 10 bases that match TRBD2. Germline V gives CDR1 LNHDA, CDR2 SQIVND (reference sequence). The J segment lost 5 bases and the V segment lost 7 bases, leaving 5 bases of the junction unmatched. This CDR3 comprises 14 residues. In DNA, the CDR3 is TGTGCCAGTACTCGGACTAGCGGAAACAATGAGCAGTTCTTC. Amino acids: CASTRTSGNNEQFF.

The V and J genes are TRBV7-9 and TRBJ1-5, with TRBD1 as a possible D gene (6 bases). V was trimmed by 2 bases and J by 2 bases, leaving 10 bases between them. The CDR3 loop spans 15 amino acids. Germline-derived CDR1 and CDR2 are SEHNR and FQNEAQ (reference sequence). CDR3 sequence reads: CASSLTSGGNQPQHF. The CDR3 DNA sequence: TGTGCCAGCAGCTTAACCTCAGGGGGCAATCAGCCCCAGCATTTT. The whole variable domain, filled in from reference TRBV7-9 and TRBJ1-5, reads DTGVSQNPRHKITKRGQNVTFRCDPISEHNRLYWYRQTLGQGPEFLTYFQNEAQLEKSRLLSDRFSAERPKGSFSTLEIQRTEQGDSAMYLCASSLTSGGNQPQHFGDGTRLSIL.

This clonotype has ten or more counts. The CDR3 spells CSVDTSGSTDTQYF. DNA for the CDR3: TGCAGCGTTGATACTAGCGGTAGCACAGATACGCAGTATTTT. V and J are TRBV29-1 and TRBJ2-3, with 8 bases lining up with TRBD2. Germline-derived CDR1 and CDR2 are SQVTM and ANQGSEA. This CDR3 is built from 14 residues. After removal of 3 bases from V and 0 bases from J, the junction contained 2 bases not matched to a gene.

The chain joins TRBV6-1 to TRBJ1-4; tentative D call: TRBD1 (6 bases). The CDR3 length is 10 residues. Trimming removed 11 bases from V and 8 bases from J, with 9 bases in between. Germline lookup yields CDR1 MNHNS and CDR2 SASEGT. The DNA for the CDR3 is TGTGCCGGAGGGGGGGAAAAACTGTTTTTT. Translation gives CAGGGEKLFF.

The genes are TRBV7-2 and TRBJ2-1; the D gene is possibly TRBD2 (5 bases). V was shortened by 2 bases and J by 14 bases, with 19 bases between the two germline ends. Germline-derived CDR1 and CDR2 are SGHTA and FQGNSA. The CDR3 has 14 amino acids. The CDR3 protein is CASSLRSSGEGKFF. CDR3 nucleotide sequence: TGTGCCAGCAGCTTAAGATCCTCCGGGGAAGGAAAGTTCTTC.

This clonotype was seen a handful of times. J is TRBJ1-5 and V is TRBV4-2, with D hard to call. The CDR3 sequence is 17 residues long. Germline V gives CDR1 LGHNA, CDR2 YNFKEQ. V lost 0 bases and J 8 bases, leaving 20 bases between the germline ends. The CDR3 protein is CASSQDVPPRPGEPQHF. CDR3 in DNA: TGTGCCAGCAGCCAAGATGTCCCGCCCCGACCCGGTGAGCCCCAGCATTTT.

Many counts were recorded for this clonotype. The J gene is TRBJ2-3, the V gene TRBV20-1; 7 bases are a match to TRBD2. Germline V gene lookup returns CDR1 DFQATT and CDR2 SNEGSKA (reference sequence). The CDR3 loop spans 15 amino acids. The J segment lost 0 bases and the V segment lost 3 bases, leaving 6 bases of the junction unmatched. The CDR3 bases are TGCAGTGCTAGTCGACTAGCTTATAGCACAGATACGCAGTATTTT. It translates to CSASRLAYSTDTQYF.

This clonotype was seen many times. The V call is TRBV13, the J call TRBJ2-5; 7 bases fit TRBD1. This CDR3 has 17 amino acids. The germline V gene has CDR1 PRHDT and CDR2 FYEKMQ (reference sequence). The V and J ends lost 5 bases and 0 bases, in that order; junction bases with no gene match: 12. CDR3 nucleotide sequence: TGTGCCAGCAGCCCCCCAGCACAAGGACAGGACCAAGAGACCCAGTACTTC. It is translated as CASSPPAQGQDQETQYF.

The chain carries TRBV2 and TRBJ1-2; 8 bases align to TRBD1. V shed 7 bases, J shed 6 bases, and the junction held 7 bases outside the gene matches. Germline lookup yields CDR1 SNHLY and CDR2 FYNNEI. The CDR3 covers 13 residues. In DNA, the CDR3 is TGTGCCAGCAAGGACAGGGTGATCAATGGCTACACCTTC. Its translation is CASKDRVINGYTF. The full variable domain, rest sourced from reference TRBV2 and TRBJ1-2, is EPEVTQTPSHQVTQMGQEVILRCVPISNHLYFYWYRQILGQKVEFLVSFYNNEISEKSEIFDDQFSVERPDGSNFTLKIRSTKLEDSAMYFCASKDRVINGYTFGSGTRLTVV.

As concerns this clonotype: A junction end diverges from the germline sequence, so it may reflect a read error. The rearrangement uses TRBV20-1 and TRBJ2-3; D is possibly TRBD2 (5 bases). In germline, CDR1 is DFQATT, CDR2 SNEGSKA (reference sequence). The CDR3 has 17 amino acids. This CDR3 is CCARLIEDYFSTDTQYF. The DNA of the CDR3 is TGCTGTGCTAGGCTGATAGAAGACTACTTCTCCACAGATACGCAGTATTTT.

The V and J genes are TRBV7-2 and TRBJ2-1; 8 nucleotides line up with TRBD2. J gave up 0 bases and V 4 bases, and 5 bases lay outside the gene matches. Germline-derived CDR1 and CDR2 are SGHTA and FQGNSA. The CDR3 extends over 16 amino acids. The CDR3 loop is CASSYGGRPSYNEQFF. CDR3 sequence (DNA): TGTGCCAGCAGCTACGGCGGGAGGCCCTCCTACAATGAGCAGTTCTTC.

This clonotype was seen a few times. J is TRBJ2-7 and V is TRBV10-3, with TRBD1 as a possible D gene (8 bases). The CDR3 sequence is 13 residues long. Deletions cut 11 bases from V and 4 bases from J, with 18 bases between. Per germline, CDR1 ENHRY and CDR2 SYGVKD. The CDR3 DNA reads TGTGCCGCGGGGGACAGGCAAAAGTACGAGCAGTACTTC. Translated: CAAGDRQKYEQYF.

With respect to this clonotype: The junction departs from the called germline gene at one end, perhaps through a read error. The genes are TRBV12-3 or TRBV12-4 and TRBJ1-2; D unresolved. The CDR3 totals 14 residues. CDR3 sequence reads: CASSPQVDIYGYTF. The CDR3 coding sequence is TGTGCCAGCAGCCCCCAGGTGGATATCTATGGCTATACCTTC.